The 6 T cell receptor beta chains in this list originate from one sample, sequenced in a study of siplizumab effects on memory and regulatory T cells (dated by TCRdb to between 2018 and 2021). Receptor libraries were prepared by the immunoSEQ multiplex PCR assay. This immuneACCESS table, as held by TCRdb, lists in-frame sequences with V and J called but not all clones. Of the missing ones, under half trace to an unresolved V gene in checked studies; the others have no known cause. In this sample the table shows 100,000 or so clones, about 93% of which occur a single time. Of the sample, 12% is held by the ten largest clones. Input material: non-Treg CD4+ T cells sorted from blood. The sample's cell subset or site label is to be understood as: FACS-sorted unstimulated CD4+ non-regulatory T cells. The receptors here all came from a human donor in good health.

The rearrangement joins TRBV18 to TRBJ2-3; 13 nucleotides agree with TRBD2. This CDR3 contains 16 residues. In germline, CDR1 is KGHSH, CDR2 LQKENI. Trimming took 3 bases from V and 5 from J; bases not matched to a gene: 5. CDR3 in amino acids: CASSPGLAGAVDTQYF. The CDR3, as DNA: TGTGCCAGCTCACCTGGACTAGCGGGAGCCGTAGATACGCAGTATTTT.

The rearrangement uses TRBV13 and TRBJ2-6; 10 bases line up with TRBD1. The CDR3 has 16 residues. The V segment lost 5 bases and the J segment 4 bases; nucleotides outside the gene matches: 5. Per the germline V gene, CDR1 is PRHDT and CDR2 is FYEKMQ (reference sequence). DNA for the CDR3: TGTGCCAGCAGCCGACAGGGGGCGCTCGGGGCCAACGTCCTGACTTTC. Encoded protein: CASSRQGALGANVLTF.

This sequence joins TRBV19 and TRBJ1-5, with D unclear. Looked up from germline, CDR1 is LNHDA and CDR2 is SQIVND (reference sequence). The V gene lost 4 bases and the J gene lost 0 bases, with 7 bases spanning the gap. This CDR3 contains 14 residues. The CDR3 sequence: CASSKGSSNQPQHF. The CDR3, as DNA: TGTGCCAGTAGTAAGGGTTCTAGCAATCAGCCCCAGCATTTT.

The chain recombines TRBV10-3 with TRBJ2-5; D is unclear. Germline values: CDR1 ENHRY, CDR2 SYGVKD. Trimming removed 10 bases at V and 5 bases at J, with 17 bases between. The CDR3 loop spans 13 amino acids. The CDR3 sequence is CATSDGTQETQYF. Here the CDR3 DNA reads TGTGCCACCTCGGACGGAACCCAGGAGACCCAGTACTTC.

The genes are TRBV5-1 and TRBJ2-2, with D possibly TRBD1 on 6 matching bases. This CDR3 contains 15 residues. The germline CDR1 and CDR2 sequences are SGHRS and YFSETQ. Trimming left V 3 bases short and J 4 bases short, with 13 bases between. The CDR3 nucleotides are TGCGCCAGCAGCTCCACAGGGTTCAGCACCGGGGAGCTGTTTTTT. Translated: CASSSTGFSTGELFF.

This chain connects TRBV5-1 to TRBJ1-2; D perhaps matches TRBD1 (5 bases). Germline V gene lookup returns CDR1 SGHRS and CDR2 YFSETQ. Trimming took 0 bases from V and 2 from J, leaving 11 bases between them. The CDR3 runs 15 residues. The CDR3 nucleotides read TGCGCCAGCAGCTTGGCACCCCAGGGCAACTATGGCTACACCTTC. Translating it yields CASSLAPQGNYGYTF.